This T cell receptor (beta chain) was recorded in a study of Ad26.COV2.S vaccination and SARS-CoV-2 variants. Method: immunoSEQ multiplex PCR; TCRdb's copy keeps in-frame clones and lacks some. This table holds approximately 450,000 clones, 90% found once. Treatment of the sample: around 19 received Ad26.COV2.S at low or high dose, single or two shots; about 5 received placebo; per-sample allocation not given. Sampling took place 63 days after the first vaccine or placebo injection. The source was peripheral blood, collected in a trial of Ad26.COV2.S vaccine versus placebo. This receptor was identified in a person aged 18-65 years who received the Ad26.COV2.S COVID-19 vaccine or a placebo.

CDR3 DNA: TGTGCCAGTAGTATTTGGGAGGGACAGTACACTGAAGCTTTCTTT. This sequence encodes CASSIWEGQYTEAFF. The gene calls are TRBV19 and TRBJ1-1; TRBD1 aligns across 7 bases. This CDR3 is 15 amino acids long. Germline lookup yields CDR1 LNHDA and CDR2 SQIVND (reference sequence). The J segment lost 3 bases and the V segment lost 3 bases, leaving 7 bases of the junction unmatched. Looking up the rest from reference TRBV19 and TRBJ1-1 gives the full variable domain: DGGITQSPKYLFRKEGQNVTLSCEQNLNHDAMYWYRQDPGQGLRLIYYSQIVNDFQKGDIAEGYSVSREKKESFPLTVTSAQKNPTAFYLCASSIWEGQYTEAFFGQGTRLTVV.